These T cell receptor beta chains were read from a single sample in a study of CD8 T cells in Susac syndrome. TCRdb fed the immunoSEQ multiplex PCR reads into MiXCR, producing one record per CDR3 protein. Of around 180,000 distinct CDR3 sequences in the sample, approximately 95% were seen once. Input material: CD4+ T cells from PBMCs. The receptors derive from a human donor with multiple sclerosis. Both conserved end residues are part of each CDR3. The D gene is left open where the match is weak. The size of a clone is reported for some rows only, either as once, few or many, or as a class for expanded clones.

j_call: TRBJ2-7
d_call: -
v_call: TRBV6-5
clone_size: -
cdr3_nt: TGTGCCAGCAGTTACACGGCCGGGTACGAGCAGTACTTC
cdr3_aa: CASSYTAGYEQYF

j_call: TRBJ2-1
d_call: TRBD2
v_call: TRBV6-2/TRBV6-3
clone_size: -
cdr3_nt: TGTGCCAGCAGTTACCGACCTAAGCGGGAGGGCCGCAATGAGCAGTTCTTC
cdr3_aa: CASSYRPKREGRNEQFF

j_call: TRBJ2-1
d_call: -
v_call: TRBV6-5
clone_size: -
cdr3_nt: TGTGCCAGCAACAAGCGGGCGGGTCTGAATGAGCAGTTCTTC
cdr3_aa: CASNKRAGLNEQFF

j_call: TRBJ2-6
d_call: TRBD2
v_call: TRBV5-8
clone_size: -
cdr3_nt: TGTGCCAGCAGCTGGGGGGGTGGAGGGGCCAACGTCCTGACTTTC
cdr3_aa: CASSWGGGGANVLTF

j_call: TRBJ2-7
d_call: -
v_call: TRBV27
clone_size: -
cdr3_nt: TGTGCCAGCAGTGACCAGGGGGGGAGCTCCTACGAGCAGTACTTC
cdr3_aa: CASSDQGGSSYEQYF

j_call: TRBJ1-1
d_call: -
v_call: TRBV5-1
clone_size: -
cdr3_nt: TGCGCCAGCAGCTTGAACAGGTACGACACTGAAGCTTTCTTT
cdr3_aa: CASSLNRYDTEAFF

j_call: TRBJ1-1
d_call: -
v_call: TRBV11-2
clone_size: -
cdr3_nt: TGTGCCAGCAGCTTAAACAGCCGAGGGACTGAAGCTTTCTTT
cdr3_aa: CASSLNSRGTEAFF

j_call: TRBJ1-2
d_call: -
v_call: TRBV18
clone_size: -
cdr3_nt: TGTGCCAGCTCACCAACAGAGGAGGTTGGCTACACCTTC
cdr3_aa: CASSPTEEVGYTF

j_call: TRBJ2-1
d_call: -
v_call: TRBV12-3/TRBV12-4
clone_size: -
cdr3_nt: TGTGCCAGCAGAAATCGCGGAAGCCCTTCCTACAATGAGCAGTTCTTC
cdr3_aa: CASRNRGSPSYNEQFF

j_call: TRBJ2-2
d_call: TRBD2
v_call: TRBV27
clone_size: few
cdr3_nt: TGTGCCAGCAGTTTATCTAGCGGGTACACCGGGGAGCTGTTTTTT
cdr3_aa: CASSLSSGYTGELFF

j_call: TRBJ2-3
d_call: TRBD2
v_call: TRBV2
clone_size: -
cdr3_nt: TGTGCCAGCATGGGCGGGAGGTCAGATACGCAGTATTTT
cdr3_aa: CASMGGRSDTQYF

j_call: TRBJ2-1
d_call: -
v_call: TRBV5-6
clone_size: -
cdr3_nt: TGTGCCAGCAGCTTGCGGGGGTTGGGCTACAATGAGCAGTTCTTC
cdr3_aa: CASSLRGLGYNEQFF

j_call: TRBJ2-4
d_call: -
v_call: TRBV28
clone_size: -
cdr3_nt: TGTGCCAGCAGTAAATTCGTAGCCAAAAACATTCAGTACTTC
cdr3_aa: CASSKFVAKNIQYF

j_call: TRBJ2-3
d_call: TRBD2
v_call: TRBV4-2
clone_size: -
cdr3_nt: TGTGCCAGCAGCCCTGAGCACGGGGGGGGCCCCGCAGATACGCAGTATTTT
cdr3_aa: CASSPEHGGGPADTQYF

j_call: TRBJ2-2
d_call: TRBD2
v_call: TRBV20-1
clone_size: -
cdr3_nt: TGCAGTGCTAGAGTCCTGACTAGCGGGGGCCTTACGAACACCGGGGAGCTGTTTTTT
cdr3_aa: CSARVLTSGGLTNTGELFF

j_call: TRBJ1-2
d_call: -
v_call: TRBV6-1
clone_size: -
cdr3_nt: TGTGCCAGCAGTGATAGGGGCTATGGCTACACCTTC
cdr3_aa: CASSDRGYGYTF

j_call: TRBJ1-2
d_call: TRBD1
v_call: TRBV28
clone_size: -
cdr3_nt: TGTGCCAGCAGGACAGGGCGGGACTATGGCTACACCTTC
cdr3_aa: CASRTGRDYGYTF

j_call: TRBJ1-1
d_call: TRBD1
v_call: TRBV30
clone_size: once
cdr3_nt: TGTGCCTGGACGACAGGGCTGAACACTGAAGCTTTCTTT
cdr3_aa: CAWTTGLNTEAFF

j_call: TRBJ2-7
d_call: -
v_call: TRBV20-1
clone_size: -
cdr3_nt: TGCAGTGCGCACAGGGTTGGCGAGCAGTACTTC
cdr3_aa: CSAHRVGEQYF

j_call: TRBJ1-3
d_call: -
v_call: TRBV2
clone_size: -
cdr3_nt: TGTGCCAGCAGTGCGTGGGGAGCTGGAAACACCATATATTTT
cdr3_aa: CASSAWGAGNTIYF

j_call: TRBJ1-6
d_call: TRBD1
v_call: TRBV7-9
clone_size: -
cdr3_nt: TGTGCCAGCAGCTCTCAGGGGGGAAAGAATTCACCCCTCCACTTT
cdr3_aa: CASSSQGGKNSPLHF

j_call: TRBJ1-1
d_call: -
v_call: TRBV7-2
clone_size: -
cdr3_nt: TGTGCCAGCAGCCCGCCATCGGGGCGGGAAGCTTTCTTT
cdr3_aa: CASSPPSGREAFF

j_call: TRBJ2-6
d_call: -
v_call: TRBV29-1
clone_size: -
cdr3_nt: TGCAGCGTGGGCCCATCCTCTGGGGCCAACGTCCTGACTTTC
cdr3_aa: CSVGPSSGANVLTF

j_call: TRBJ1-1
d_call: -
v_call: TRBV9
clone_size: -
cdr3_nt: TGTGCCAGCAGCCCACAGAGGAACACTGAAGCTTTCTTT
cdr3_aa: CASSPQRNTEAFF

j_call: TRBJ2-7
d_call: -
v_call: TRBV7-2
clone_size: -
cdr3_nt: TGTGCCAGCAGCTTAGTGGGAACCGGGACAACCTACGAGCAGTACTTC
cdr3_aa: CASSLVGTGTTYEQYF

j_call: TRBJ2-7
d_call: TRBD1
v_call: TRBV28
clone_size: -
cdr3_nt: TGTGCCAGCGACTCCCAGACAGGGGTCGGCGAGCAGTACTTC
cdr3_aa: CASDSQTGVGEQYF

j_call: TRBJ2-5
d_call: -
v_call: TRBV7-9
clone_size: -
cdr3_nt: TGTGCCAGCAAGCATGAAAAAAAGACCCAGTACTTC
cdr3_aa: CASKHEKKTQYF

j_call: TRBJ1-2
d_call: -
v_call: TRBV9
clone_size: -
cdr3_nt: TGTGCCAGCAGCGTAGCCCAGAACTATGGCTACACCTTC
cdr3_aa: CASSVAQNYGYTF

j_call: TRBJ2-5
d_call: TRBD2
v_call: TRBV5-4
clone_size: -
cdr3_nt: TGTGCCAGCAGCCCAACGGCGGGAGGGCGGGAGACCCAGTACTTC
cdr3_aa: CASSPTAGGRETQYF

j_call: TRBJ1-1
d_call: -
v_call: TRBV6-5
clone_size: -
cdr3_nt: TGTGCCAGCAGTTACTACCCAGGGATAACTGAAGCTTTCTTT
cdr3_aa: CASSYYPGITEAFF

j_call: TRBJ1-6
d_call: -
v_call: TRBV13
clone_size: -
cdr3_nt: TGTGCCAGCAGGATTGCACAGGGTTCACCCCTCCACTTT
cdr3_aa: CASRIAQGSPLHF

j_call: TRBJ2-7
d_call: -
v_call: TRBV6-6
clone_size: -
cdr3_nt: TGTGCCAGCAGATACCGGGACTCCTTTAGGGAGCAGTACTTC
cdr3_aa: CASRYRDSFREQYF

j_call: TRBJ1-3
d_call: -
v_call: TRBV4-2
clone_size: few
cdr3_nt: TGTGCCAGCAGCTCACGCCTGGGGTACACCATATATTTT
cdr3_aa: CASSSRLGYTIYF

j_call: TRBJ2-7
d_call: TRBD1
v_call: TRBV20-1
clone_size: -
cdr3_nt: TGCAGTGCTAGATCCTGGGGGACAGGGTCCTACGAGCAGTACTTC
cdr3_aa: CSARSWGTGSYEQYF

j_call: TRBJ1-1
d_call: -
v_call: TRBV18
clone_size: -
cdr3_nt: TGTGCCAGCTCAGCCTTCACGACAGCCATGAACACTGAAGCTTTCTTT
cdr3_aa: CASSAFTTAMNTEAFF

j_call: TRBJ1-3
d_call: -
v_call: TRBV9
clone_size: -
cdr3_nt: TGTGCCAGCAGCGTAGTACCCCGCAGGGTTCAAGAAAACACCATATATTTT
cdr3_aa: CASSVVPRRVQENTIYF

j_call: TRBJ1-6
d_call: -
v_call: TRBV5-1
clone_size: -
cdr3_nt: TGCGCCAGCAGGACATCCCCCAATTCACCCCTCCACTTT
cdr3_aa: CASRTSPNSPLHF

j_call: TRBJ2-5
d_call: TRBD2
v_call: TRBV6-5
clone_size: -
cdr3_nt: TGTGCCAGCAGCCCCGGACTAGTGGGAAAGACCCAGTACTTC
cdr3_aa: CASSPGLVGKTQYF

j_call: TRBJ1-2
d_call: -
v_call: TRBV5-5
clone_size: -
cdr3_nt: TGTGCCAGCAGCTCGAGTAGGGGGGGAATCTATGGCTACACCTTC
cdr3_aa: CASSSSRGGIYGYTF

j_call: TRBJ2-2
d_call: -
v_call: TRBV28
clone_size: -
cdr3_nt: TGTGCCAGCAGTTTACTAATAGGACTCTCCCGCCGTGGGGAGCTGTTTTTT
cdr3_aa: CASSLLIGLSRRGELFF

j_call: TRBJ1-1
d_call: -
v_call: TRBV24-1
clone_size: -
cdr3_nt: TGTGCCACCAGTGCACAACAGGGAGGACGGACTGAAGCTTTCTTT
cdr3_aa: CATSAQQGGRTEAFF

j_call: TRBJ1-3
d_call: -
v_call: TRBV5-1
clone_size: -
cdr3_nt: TGCGCCAGCAGCTTGGACAGGACAGCCTCTGGAAACACCATATATTTT
cdr3_aa: CASSLDRTASGNTIYF

j_call: TRBJ2-7
d_call: -
v_call: TRBV7-2
clone_size: -
cdr3_nt: TGTGCCAGCAGAGTCGGACAGTGGGGCGAGCAGTACTTC
cdr3_aa: CASRVGQWGEQYF

j_call: TRBJ2-2
d_call: TRBD1
v_call: TRBV7-2
clone_size: once
cdr3_nt: TGTGCCAGCAGCTTGCAACCGGGACAGGGGGCCGGGGAGCTGTTTTTT
cdr3_aa: CASSLQPGQGAGELFF

j_call: TRBJ2-1
d_call: -
v_call: TRBV15
clone_size: -
cdr3_nt: TGTGCCACCAGCAGAGATCGGTCCTCCGGAGCCAACAATGAGCAGTTCTTC
cdr3_aa: CATSRDRSSGANNEQFF

j_call: TRBJ2-3
d_call: TRBD2
v_call: TRBV9
clone_size: -
cdr3_nt: TGTGCCAGCAGCCCTGGGACTAGCGGAGATACGCAGTATTTT
cdr3_aa: CASSPGTSGDTQYF

j_call: TRBJ2-7
d_call: -
v_call: TRBV2
clone_size: -
cdr3_nt: TGTGCCATCCGACAGAGCTCCTACGAGCAGTACTTC
cdr3_aa: CAIRQSSYEQYF

j_call: TRBJ2-1
d_call: TRBD2
v_call: TRBV5-4
clone_size: -
cdr3_nt: TGTGCCAGCAGCTACAAACGGACTAGCGGGAATAATGAGCAGTTCTTC
cdr3_aa: CASSYKRTSGNNEQFF

j_call: TRBJ2-5
d_call: -
v_call: TRBV24-1
clone_size: -
cdr3_nt: TGTGCCACCAGTAAGGGACCGGCGACTTTACAAGAGACCCAGTACTTC
cdr3_aa: CATSKGPATLQETQYF

j_call: TRBJ1-1
d_call: TRBD1
v_call: TRBV9
clone_size: once
cdr3_nt: TGTGCCAGCAGCCCCGAGGACAGGGGGCTTGTGAACACTGAAGCTTTCTTT
cdr3_aa: CASSPEDRGLVNTEAFF

j_call: TRBJ2-2
d_call: TRBD2
v_call: TRBV19
clone_size: -
cdr3_nt: TGTGCCAGCACCCGGGACAGGACGGGACTAGCGGGGGCCGGGGAGCTGTTTTTT
cdr3_aa: CASTRDRTGLAGAGELFF

j_call: TRBJ2-7
d_call: TRBD2
v_call: TRBV28
clone_size: -
cdr3_nt: TGTGCCAGCAGCCTAGCGGGAGGGAACTCCTACGAGCAGTACTTC
cdr3_aa: CASSLAGGNSYEQYF

j_call: TRBJ2-5
d_call: TRBD1
v_call: TRBV25-1
clone_size: -
cdr3_nt: TGTGCCAGCAGTGAATTTAACAGGGGAGAGACCCAGTACTTC
cdr3_aa: CASSEFNRGETQYF

j_call: TRBJ2-5
d_call: -
v_call: TRBV25-1
clone_size: -
cdr3_nt: TGTGCCAGCAGTGATAAGGGACAAGAGACCCAGTACTTC
cdr3_aa: CASSDKGQETQYF

j_call: TRBJ1-3
d_call: -
v_call: TRBV9
clone_size: -
cdr3_nt: TGTGCCAGCAGCGGATTCCAGGGTTCTGGAAACACCATATATTTT
cdr3_aa: CASSGFQGSGNTIYF

j_call: TRBJ2-3
d_call: -
v_call: TRBV20-1
clone_size: -
cdr3_nt: TGCAGTGCCCACGGTCGTACGCAGTATTTT
cdr3_aa: CSAHGRTQYF

j_call: TRBJ1-2
d_call: -
v_call: TRBV28
clone_size: -
cdr3_nt: TGTGCCAGCAGTTCCGGACACACGGTCTATGGCTACACCTTC
cdr3_aa: CASSSGHTVYGYTF